Reported below is one T cell receptor beta chain. Its target is not known. Between the trimmed V and J ends, which lost 1 base and 3 bases, there was a span of 10 bases. The CDR3 covers 15 residues. Germline values: CDR1 MNHNY, CDR2 SVGAGI (reference sequence). It was 5'RACE with constant-segment primers that produced the TCR alpha and TCR beta cDNA libraries, which carried sample barcodes and UMIs. TCRdb itself ran the 5' RACE reads through MiXCR, one entry per CDR3 protein. Of fewer than 400,000 distinct CDR3 sequences listed, about a sixth are singletons. This record comes from a study of T-cell memory formation after mild COVID-19. Study in general: TCR clusters were mostly donor specific.

Study-level results: CD4/CD8 balance held among clones contracting day 15 to 85, and later expanders leaned CD4+. CD4+ clones that contracted lay mainly in CM and EM; CD8+ ones lay in EMRA.

What was sequenced was PBMCs or a T cell subset sorted from them (not recorded which). This TCR was sampled from a man younger than 35 who had mild COVID-19 (a few samples of this study predate the infection). Cell type and time point are not known. The chain has TRBV6-6 and TRBJ1-5; D may be TRBD1 (6 bases). The CDR3: CASSYFGQTNQPQHF. The DNA of the CDR3 is TGTGCCAGCAGTTACTTTGGACAGACCAATCAGCCCCAGCATTTT.